This is a list of T cell receptor beta chains from one sample in a study of blood T cell repertoires in COVID-19. Using immunoSEQ multiplex PCR, the repertoire was profiled, and TCRdb retains in-frame clones only, with some absent. Among under 200,000 clones listed, roughly 77% were seen once. The sample taken for sequencing was peripheral blood. The source of these receptors is a woman aged 40 to 50 with COVID-19, enrolled during active disease. Both conserved end residues are part of each CDR3. Fields, in order: clone size, D gene, J gene, V gene, CDR3 protein, CDR3 DNA. The D gene is left open where the match is weak. Rows give clone size only sometimes, using once, few, many, or a class for an expanded clone.

>.|.|TRBJ2-1|TRBV20-1
CSAQEANEQFF
TGCAGTGCCCAAGAAGCTAATGAGCAGTTCTTC
>.|TRBD2|TRBJ2-5|TRBV3-1/TRBV3-2
CASSQGSGVGETQYF
TGTGCCAGCAGCCAAGGTAGCGGGGTTGGCGAGACCCAGTACTTC
>.|TRBD1|TRBJ1-5|TRBV2
CASSESRQGYQPQHF
TGTGCCAGCAGTGAAAGCAGACAGGGGTATCAGCCCCAGCATTTT
>.|TRBD1|TRBJ1-5|TRBV2
CASRMTGNQPQHF
TGTGCCAGCAGAATGACAGGGAACCAGCCCCAGCATTTT
>.|.|TRBJ2-5|TRBV15
CATSRSPTGRQETQYF
TGTGCCACCAGCAGAAGTCCAACAGGGCGGCAAGAGACCCAGTACTTC
>.|.|TRBJ2-5|TRBV6-5
CASGRRFQETQYF
TGTGCCAGCGGGAGGAGGTTTCAAGAGACCCAGTACTTC
>few|TRBD2|TRBJ2-1|TRBV12-3/TRBV12-4
CASSLGLAGEQFF
TGTGCCAGCAGTTTAGGCCTAGCGGGAGAGCAGTTCTTC
>.|.|TRBJ2-1|TRBV5-1
CASRTAPGSYNEQFF
TGCGCCAGCCGGACTGCACCTGGGTCCTACAATGAGCAGTTCTTC
>.|.|TRBJ2-2|TRBV18
CASSPRNGAGELFF
TGTGCCAGCTCACCACGGAACGGGGCCGGGGAGCTGTTTTTT
>few|.|TRBJ1-2|TRBV6-5
CASSYGARLGYTF
TGTGCCAGCAGTTACGGGGCCAGACTGGGCTACACCTTC
>.|.|TRBJ2-1|TRBV9
CASSPQGGEQFF
TGTGCCAGCAGCCCACAAGGAGGTGAGCAGTTCTTC
>.|TRBD2|TRBJ2-7|TRBV27
CASSLPGASGEYF
TGTGCCAGCAGCCTTCCCGGGGCTAGCGGCGAGTACTTC
>.|.|TRBJ1-1|TRBV5-1
CASSLILNTEAFF
TGCGCCAGCAGCTTGATTCTAAACACTGAAGCTTTCTTT
>.|.|TRBJ1-1|TRBV30
CAWKPVPNTEAFF
TGTGCCTGGAAACCAGTGCCTAACACTGAAGCTTTCTTT
>once|TRBD2|TRBJ2-5|TRBV6-5
CASSYSFPGGLETQYF
TGTGCCAGCAGTTACTCGTTCCCGGGGGGGCTTGAGACCCAGTACTTC
>once|.|TRBJ2-7|TRBV11-1
CASSLMRGRGYEQYF
TGTGCCAGCAGCTTAATGAGGGGCAGGGGCTACGAGCAGTACTTC
>.|.|TRBJ2-7|TRBV6-2/TRBV6-3
CASSAWVAVSYEQYF
TGTGCCAGCAGCGCCTGGGTAGCGGTCTCCTACGAGCAGTACTTC
>once|.|TRBJ2-2|TRBV4-1
CASSQDGTNTGELFF
TGCGCCAGCAGCCAAGATGGGACTAACACCGGGGAGCTGTTTTTT
>.|TRBD2|TRBJ2-7|TRBV20-1
CSASDFRSSGTYEQYF
TGCAGTGCTAGTGATTTTAGGTCTAGCGGAACCTACGAGCAGTACTTC
>.|TRBD1|TRBJ2-7|TRBV11-2
CASSRGTGVNEQYF
TGTGCCAGCAGCCGGGGGACAGGGGTTAACGAGCAGTACTTC
>.|.|TRBJ1-3|TRBV7-8
CASRMGVSGNTIYF
TGTGCCAGCAGAATGGGAGTATCTGGAAACACCATATATTTT
>.|.|TRBJ2-7|TRBV30
CAWGKGSNEQYF
TGTGCCTGGGGTAAGGGGTCCAACGAGCAGTACTTC
>.|TRBD2|TRBJ2-1|TRBV5-1
CASSRSGTSYYNEQFF
TGCGCCAGCAGCCGCTCCGGGACTAGTTATTACAATGAGCAGTTCTTC
>.|.|TRBJ2-2|TRBV5-8
CASRPEVGPTGELFF
TGTGCCAGCAGGCCTGAGGTGGGGCCCACCGGGGAGCTGTTTTTT
>.|.|TRBJ1-2|TRBV30
CAWSPFRGIGYGYTF
TGTGCCTGGAGCCCCTTCCGCGGAATCGGGTATGGCTACACCTTC
>.|TRBD1|TRBJ1-2|TRBV13
CASSLGEGAGGYTF
TGTGCCAGCAGCTTAGGAGAGGGGGCTGGGGGCTACACCTTC
>.|TRBD1|TRBJ1-1|TRBV7-7
CASSFGHRGRGAFF
TGTGCCAGCAGCTTCGGCCACAGGGGGCGCGGGGCTTTCTTT
>.|TRBD1|TRBJ1-2|TRBV3-1/TRBV3-2
CASSPHRGSANYGYTF
TGTGCCAGCAGCCCACACAGGGGATCGGCTAACTATGGCTACACCTTC
>.|TRBD1|TRBJ1-5|TRBV28
CASSLSPGQGGDQPQHF
TGTGCCAGCAGTTTAAGTCCGGGACAGGGGGGTGATCAGCCCCAGCATTTT
>.|.|TRBJ1-1|TRBV5-1
CASSKGVWGTEAFF
TGCGCCAGCAGCAAGGGGGTATGGGGCACTGAAGCTTTCTTT
>.|.|TRBJ2-3|TRBV7-9
CASRQGGQDTQYF
TGTGCCAGCCGCCAGGGGGGCCAGGATACGCAGTATTTT
>.|.|TRBJ1-5|TRBV25-1
CASSKQGLTYQPQHF
TGTGCCAGCAGTAAACAGGGTCTTACCTATCAGCCCCAGCATTTT
>.|.|TRBJ1-1|TRBV11-2
CASSTHSDRNTEAFF
TGTGCCAGCAGCACGCACTCCGACAGGAACACTGAAGCTTTCTTT
>.|.|TRBJ2-7|TRBV7-9
CASSSSGVIYEQYF
TGTGCCAGCAGCTCTTCAGGGGTTATCTACGAGCAGTACTTC
>.|.|TRBJ1-1|TRBV19
CASSPTRHYTEAFF
TGTGCCAGTAGTCCAACTCGACATTACACTGAAGCTTTCTTT
>.|TRBD1|TRBJ1-1|TRBV18
CASSPGTGGNTEAFF
TGTGCCAGCTCACCAGGGACAGGGGGGAACACTGAAGCTTTCTTT
>few|.|TRBJ1-2|TRBV19
CASSDPGNGGGYTF
TGTGCCAGTAGTGATCCAGGGAATGGTGGTGGCTACACCTTC
>.|TRBD1|TRBJ2-5|TRBV23-1
CASSQSIPGQGGCQTQYF
TGCGCCAGCAGTCAATCGATCCCTGGACAGGGGGGTTGTCAGACCCAGTACTTC
>.|TRBD2|TRBJ2-1|TRBV18
CASSPARGGRDEQFF
TGTGCCAGCTCACCAGCGCGGGGGGGCCGGGATGAGCAGTTCTTC
>.|TRBD1|TRBJ2-3|TRBV16
CASSQFTDRDRSFYF
TGTGCCAGCAGCCAATTCACCGACCGGGACAGGTCATTCTATTTT
>.|.|TRBJ2-1|TRBV6-2/TRBV6-3
CASGRTIGGDYNEQFF
TGTGCCAGCGGCCGAACGATAGGGGGGGACTACAATGAGCAGTTCTTC
>.|.|TRBJ2-7|TRBV5-5
CASSFSDEQYF
TGTGCCAGCAGCTTTAGCGACGAGCAGTACTTC
>once|.|TRBJ2-4|TRBV27
CASSLSTENIQYF
TGTGCCAGCAGTTTATCGACTGAGAACATTCAGTACTTC
>many|TRBD1|TRBJ1-5|TRBV9
CASSGQGQPQHF
TGTGCCAGCAGCGGACAGGGTCAGCCCCAGCATTTT
>.|.|TRBJ2-7|TRBV19
CASSIRGQGTSSYEQYF
TGTGCCAGTAGTATACGCGGTCAGGGGACGAGCTCCTACGAGCAGTACTTC
>.|TRBD2|TRBJ2-7|TRBV5-4
CASSLVGTKLAGGHEQYF
TGTGCCAGCAGCTTGGTCGGGACGAAACTAGCGGGAGGCCACGAGCAGTACTTC
>.|TRBD1|TRBJ2-7|TRBV7-2
CASSFRQGAYEQYF
TGTGCCAGCAGCTTCCGACAGGGGGCATACGAGCAGTACTTC
>.|.|TRBJ1-6|TRBV14
CASSQEFPGSPLHF
TGTGCCAGCAGCCAAGAATTCCCGGGGTCACCCCTCCACTTT
>few|.|TRBJ2-3|TRBV19
CASKGDGTDTQYF
TGTGCCAGTAAAGGGGATGGCACAGATACGCAGTATTTT
>.|.|TRBJ1-5|TRBV9
CASSVGWANQPQHF
TGTGCCAGCAGCGTAGGTTGGGCCAATCAGCCCCAGCATTTT
>few|.|TRBJ1-6|TRBV30
CAWRGAYSPLHF
TGTGCCTGGAGAGGGGCCTATTCACCCCTCCACTTT
>.|TRBD2|TRBJ2-2|TRBV30
CACQPGLAGVNTGELFF
TGTGCCTGTCAACCGGGACTAGCGGGGGTAAACACCGGGGAGCTGTTTTTT
>.|TRBD1|TRBJ2-3|TRBV27
CASSFGTGPTDTQYF
TGTGCCAGCAGTTTCGGGACAGGGCCCACAGATACGCAGTATTTT
>.|TRBD1|TRBJ1-4|TRBV29-1
CSAADRGKEKLFF
TGCAGCGCCGCAGACAGGGGGAAGGAAAAACTGTTTTTT
>.|.|TRBJ2-7|TRBV3-1/TRBV3-2
CASSQGTITSYEQYF
TGTGCCAGCAGCCAAGGGACAATAACTTCCTACGAGCAGTACTTC
>.|TRBD1|TRBJ2-7|TRBV2
CASSRDRGSYEQYF
TGTGCCAGCAGCCGGGACAGGGGGTCCTACGAGCAGTACTTC
>.|.|TRBJ1-4|TRBV27
CASRPPGINEKLFF
TGTGCCAGCAGACCCCCGGGGATTAATGAAAAACTGTTTTTT
>.|.|TRBJ1-1|TRBV19
CASSNNMNTEAFF
TGTGCCAGTAGCAACAACATGAACACTGAAGCTTTCTTT
>.|TRBD2|TRBJ2-1|TRBV5-4
CASSLFGAGADNEQFF
TGTGCCAGCAGCTTGTTCGGAGCGGGGGCGGACAATGAGCAGTTCTTC
>once|.|TRBJ2-1|TRBV3-1/TRBV3-2
CASSFAGRYNEQFF
TGTGCCAGCAGTTTTGCGGGGCGTTACAATGAGCAGTTCTTC